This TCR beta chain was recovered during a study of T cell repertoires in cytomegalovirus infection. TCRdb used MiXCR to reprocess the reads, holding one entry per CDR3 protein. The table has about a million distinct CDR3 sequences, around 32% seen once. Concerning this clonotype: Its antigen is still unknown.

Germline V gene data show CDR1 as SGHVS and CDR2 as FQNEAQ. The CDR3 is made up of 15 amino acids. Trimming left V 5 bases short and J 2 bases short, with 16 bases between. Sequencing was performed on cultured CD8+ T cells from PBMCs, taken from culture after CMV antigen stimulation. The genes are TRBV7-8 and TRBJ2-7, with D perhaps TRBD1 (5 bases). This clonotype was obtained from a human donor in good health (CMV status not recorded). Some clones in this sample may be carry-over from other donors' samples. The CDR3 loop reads CASSLRSTVPYEQYF. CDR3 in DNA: TGTGCCAGCAGCCTGAGATCGACAGTCCCCTACGAGCAGTACTTC.